This entry lists 6 T cell receptor beta chains sequenced from one sample in a study of cytotoxic CD8 clonotypes in ibrutinib-treated CLL. TCRdb keeps only in-frame clones here, not all; method: immunoSEQ multiplex PCR. Here the sample spans tens of thousands of clones, roughly 80% being singletons. The sample was PBMCs, taken after 24 months of ibrutinib treatment. These receptors were obtained from a human donor with chronic lymphocytic leukemia.

The J gene is TRBJ2-7, the V gene TRBV28, with 10 bases lining up with TRBD2. Germline trimming cut 5 bases from V and 2 bases from J; bases unmatched to any gene: 6. Germline assignment: CDR1 MDHEN and CDR2 SYDVKM. The CDR3 is 15 amino acids. The CDR3: CASSTSGRAPYEQYF. In nucleotides, the CDR3 is TGTGCCAGCAGTACCAGCGGGAGGGCCCCCTACGAGCAGTACTTC.

The chain employs TRBV2 and TRBJ2-4; D not resolved. Germline V CDR1 and CDR2: SNHLY, FYNNEI. Deletions cut 3 bases from V and 2 bases from J, with 8 bases between. CDR3 length: 14 residues. CDR3 residues: CASSDESTKNIQYF. CDR3 in DNA: TGTGCCAGCAGTGACGAGAGTACCAAAAACATTCAGTACTTC.

This chain uses TRBV27 with TRBJ1-5; D call uncertain. V was shortened by 8 bases and J by 1 base, with 9 bases between the two germline ends. Looked up from germline, CDR1 is MNHEY and CDR2 is SMNVEV (reference sequence). The CDR3 consists of 13 residues. Here the CDR3 DNA reads TGTGCCAGCTCAAGGGTAAGCAATCAGCCCCAGCATTTT. Translated, it gives CASSRVSNQPQHF.

The genes are TRBV6-1 and TRBJ2-5; TRBD2 agrees at 11 bases. Germline CDR1 and CDR2: MNHNS and SASEGT. The CDR3 covers 15 residues. V shed 7 bases, J shed 7 bases, and the junction held 11 bases outside the gene matches. CDR3 residues: CASTLGQGLAATQYF. The CDR3 nucleotides are TGTGCCAGCACTTTGGGACAGGGACTAGCGGCGACCCAGTACTTC.

The rearrangement uses TRBV16 and TRBJ2-2; 7 nucleotides align to TRBD2. This CDR3 region has 16 residues. Germline CDR1 is KGHSY and CDR2 is FQNENV. J was trimmed by 5 bases and V by 4 bases; bases with no gene match: 10. For the CDR3, the DNA is TGTGCCAGCAGCCCCCCACGGGGGGTGTGGACCGGGGAGCTGTTTTTT. This translates into CASSPPRGVWTGELFF. Supplemented by reference TRBV16 and TRBJ2-2, the full variable domain reads GEEVAQTPKHLVRGEGQKAKLYCAPIKGHSYVFWYQQVLKNEFKFLISFQNENVFDETGMPKERFSAKCLPNSPCSLEIQATKLEDSAVYFCASSPPRGVWTGELFFGEGSRLTVL.

J is TRBJ2-3 and V is TRBV30; D gene unclear. Trimming stripped 2 bases from V and 0 bases from J, with 6 bases between. The CDR3 is 13 residues long. CDR1 GTSNPN and CDR2 SVGIG come from the germline V gene (reference sequence). The CDR3, as DNA: TGTGCCTGGAGTCTCCCTAGCACAGATACGCAGTATTTT. Its translation: CAWSLPSTDTQYF.